This T cell receptor beta chain is drawn from a study of blood T cell repertoires in COVID-19 (dated by TCRdb to between 2020 and 2021). With regard to the full study: Samples covering the acute and convalescent phases of COVID-19 were provided by collaborators in the United States, Italy and Spain. Samples came from the ongoing ImmuneRACE study (first 160 participants) plus 1,254 subjects from 6 global collaborators. A freely available public database, intended as a resource for researchers studying the immune response to SARS-CoV-2, is where the repertoires were released. The dataset comprised deeply sampled blood TCRbeta repertoires from subjects exposed to, actively infected with, or recovered from COVID-19. The prospective study material was composed of cDNA or gDNA derived from T cells, B-cell-depleted T cells, or PBMCs. HLA class I and class II types, where available, came from metadata supplied by the sample provider rather than from assay-based typing. A de-identified subject ID, COVID-19 status, age in years and sex were almost always included in the sample metadata.

Paper-wide results and their limitations: Clinical and demographic metadata were provided uncurated, with the amount varying by source and participant.

TCRbeta CDR3 regions were amplified from genomic DNA using the immunoSEQ Assay, a bias-controlled multiplex PCR. Concerning the study's data processing: The number of nucleated cells in each sample was estimated from the amplification of reference gene primers within the assay. To quantify the absolute abundance of each unique TCRbeta CDR3 rearrangement, sequence reads were collapsed and filtered. For each sample, productive Simpson clonality was calculated by taking the square root of Simpson's diversity index across productive rearrangements. TCRdb took this table from immuneACCESS and kept in-frame rearrangements with V and J called. Such tables lack part of the clones; where checked against another copy, unresolved V genes explain under half of the gap, and the rest is unexplained. V and J calls and clone size come straight from that table; D and trimming were deduced from the DNA. This sample comprises almost 250,000 clones, more than 75% of them detected only once. The ten largest account for about 5.4% of the sample.

As to this clone: Its cognate antigen has yet to be identified. Base qualities are missing; no much larger clone stands one base away.

In Seattle, one collaborating source enrolled patients while the infection was active and tracked those patients longitudinally over the course of disease. Collaborating institutions collected whole blood in K2EDTA tubes following their own protocols. Collaborator samples were shipped for TCRbeta analysis as frozen whole blood, isolated PBMCs, or DNA extracted from either sample type. CDR3 length: 14 amino acids, cysteine to phenylalanine. This entry keeps only the CDR3 DNA: 42 bases, framed from base 1. V and J are truncated by 3 bases and 1 base respectively, leaving an intervening sequence of 9 bases. For CDR1 and CDR2, the germline V gene lists KGHSH and LQKENI.

Material for sequencing was peripheral blood. The sequence is built from TRBV18 and TRBJ1-1, with the identity of the D gene unclear. The clonotype originates from an elderly woman with COVID-19, enrolled during active disease. The CDR3 region has the sequence CASSPFTENTEAFF. The DNA sequence follows: TGTGCCAGCTCACCCTTTACAGAGAACACTGAAGCTTTCTTT.